These 8 T cell receptor beta chains share one sample of origin, sequenced in a study of blood T cell repertoires in COVID-19. Profiled with immunoSEQ multiplex PCR; TCRdb holds only in-frame clones, not every one. The sample carries about 280,000 clones, almost 90% recorded once. Sequenced sample: peripheral blood. These receptors were collected from a woman in her 30s with COVID-19, enrolled during active disease.

This sequence joins TRBV7-9 and TRBJ2-5, with 7 positions matching TRBD2. The V gene's germline CDR1 is SEHNR and CDR2 FQNEAQ (reference sequence). V was clipped by 2 bases and J by 2 bases; unmatched bases: 5. CDR3 size: 15 residues. This CDR3 is CASSLRDSGQETQYF. The CDR3 nucleotides read TGTGCCAGCAGCTTAAGGGATAGCGGGCAAGAGACCCAGTACTTC. The complete variable domain, with remaining parts taken from reference TRBV7-9 and TRBJ2-5, reads DTGVSQNPRHKITKRGQNVTFRCDPISEHNRLYWYRQTLGQGPEFLTYFQNEAQLEKSRLLSDRFSAERPKGSFSTLEIQRTEQGDSAMYLCASSLRDSGQETQYFGPGTRLLVL.

The V and J genes are TRBV4-3 and TRBJ2-5; D gene ambiguous. The CDR3 runs to 16 residues. V dropped 0 bases and J dropped 1 base, with 12 bases sitting between them. The germline CDR1 and CDR2 sequences are LGHNA and YSLEER. Here the CDR3 DNA reads TGCGCCAGCAGCCAAGAGAACAGCCACTTCCAAGAGACCCAGTACTTC. As protein: CASSQENSHFQETQYF.

The chain recombines TRBV28 with TRBJ1-1; weak D call: TRBD1 (5 bases). The CDR3 contains 14 residues. V was pared by 8 bases and J by 5 bases, with 18 bases between. The V gene's germline CDR1 is MDHEN and CDR2 SYDVKM. CDR3 sequence (DNA): TGTGCCAGCTCCCAGGCGGGGCGTGGTACTGAAGCTTTCTTT. Its protein is CASSQAGRGTEAFF.

The J gene is TRBJ2-3, the V gene TRBV20-1; 12 nucleotides align to TRBD2. J lost 5 bases, V lost 3 bases, and 9 bases had no gene match. Germline loops: CDR1 DFQATT, CDR2 SNEGSKA (reference sequence). The CDR3 covers 16 residues. This CDR3 reads CSASRGPGLAGDTQYF. The DNA of the CDR3 is TGCAGTGCTAGTAGGGGTCCGGGACTAGCGGGAGATACGCAGTATTTT.

As DNA, the CDR3 is TGTGCCACCAGCCAGCAGGGTGGGAGGGCGCACGAGCAGTACTTC. Residues: CATSQQGGRAHEQYF. The chain joins TRBV15 to TRBJ2-7, with 7 bases aligning to TRBD2. The CDR3 runs 15 residues. The trim removed 5 bases at V and 5 bases at J, leaving 12 bases unmatched. The V gene's germline CDR1 is LNHNV and CDR2 YYDKDF (reference sequence).

The chain carries TRBV10-3 and TRBJ1-2, with 8 bases that match TRBD1. V gave up 10 bases and J gave up 4 bases; unmatched junction bases: 2. The CDR3 totals 11 residues. Germline values: CDR1 ENHRY, CDR2 SYGVKD. CDR3 bases: TGTGCCAGCACAGGGGGCTATGGCTACACCTTC. Encoded protein: CASTGGYGYTF.

This chain links TRBV4-3 with TRBJ2-5, with TRBD2 matching 7 bases. Looked up from germline, CDR1 is LGHNA and CDR2 is YSLEER. The CDR3 runs 14 residues. The junction had 3 bases not matched to a gene; V was cut back by 0 bases and J by 5 bases. The CDR3 coding sequence is TGCGCCAGCAGCCAAGATGCGGGGGTGGAGACCCAGTACTTC. Translated, it gives CASSQDAGVETQYF.

V and J are TRBV30 and TRBJ1-6; D possibly corresponds to TRBD1 (5 bases). Trimming left V 1 base short and J 6 bases short, with 7 bases between. The CDR3 extends over 13 amino acids. Per germline, CDR1 GTSNPN and CDR2 SVGIG (reference sequence). The CDR3 protein is CAWSEGLNSPLHF. The CDR3 nucleotides are TGTGCCTGGAGTGAGGGGCTTAATTCACCCCTCCACTTT.